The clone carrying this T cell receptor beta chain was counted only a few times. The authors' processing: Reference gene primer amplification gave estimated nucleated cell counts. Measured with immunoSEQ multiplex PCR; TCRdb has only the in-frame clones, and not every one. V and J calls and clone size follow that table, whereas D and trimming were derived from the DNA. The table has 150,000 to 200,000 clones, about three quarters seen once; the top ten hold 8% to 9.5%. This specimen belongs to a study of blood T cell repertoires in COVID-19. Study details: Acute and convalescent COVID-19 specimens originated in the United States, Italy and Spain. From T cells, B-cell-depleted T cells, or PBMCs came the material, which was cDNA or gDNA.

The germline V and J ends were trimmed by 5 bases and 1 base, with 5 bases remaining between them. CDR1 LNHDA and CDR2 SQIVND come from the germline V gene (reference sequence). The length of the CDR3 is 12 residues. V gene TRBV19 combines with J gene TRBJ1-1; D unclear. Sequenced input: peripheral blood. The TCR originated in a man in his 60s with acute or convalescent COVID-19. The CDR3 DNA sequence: TGTGCCAGTAGTTTCAGGAACACTGAAGCTTTCTTT. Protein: CASSFRNTEAFF. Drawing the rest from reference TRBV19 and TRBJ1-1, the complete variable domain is DGGITQSPKYLFRKEGQNVTLSCEQNLNHDAMYWYRQDPGQGLRLIYYSQIVNDFQKGDIAEGYSVSREKKESFPLTVTSAQKNPTAFYLCASSFRNTEAFFGQGTRLTVV.